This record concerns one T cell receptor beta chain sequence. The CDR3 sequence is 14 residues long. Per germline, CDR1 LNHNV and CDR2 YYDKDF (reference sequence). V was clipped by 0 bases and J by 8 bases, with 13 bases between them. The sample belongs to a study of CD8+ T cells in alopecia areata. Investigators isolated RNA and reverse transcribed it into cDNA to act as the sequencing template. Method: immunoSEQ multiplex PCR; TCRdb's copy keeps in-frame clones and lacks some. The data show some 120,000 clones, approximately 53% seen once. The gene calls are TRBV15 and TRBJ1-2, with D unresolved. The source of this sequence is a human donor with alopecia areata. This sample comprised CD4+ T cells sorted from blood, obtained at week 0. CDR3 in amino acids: CATSRDVAGLGYTF. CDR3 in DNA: TGTGCCACCAGCAGAGATGTGGCGGGTCTCGGCTACACCTTC.